This T cell receptor beta chain stems from a study of blood T cell repertoires in COVID-19. Background on the study: Italy, Spain and the United States were the sources of the convalescent and acute COVID-19 samples. PBMCs, B-cell-depleted T cells, or T cells were the source of the cDNA or gDNA that made up the material.

Seattle patients were enrolled during active infection and followed longitudinally. Per the original methods: Reference gene primer amplification gave estimated nucleated cell counts. The table came from immunoSEQ multiplex PCR; TCRdb's copy has only in-frame clones and leaves some out. For V, J and clone size, that table is used; D and trimming come from the DNA. The sample gives around 63,000 clones, 75% to 90% of which show up once; 18% is in the top ten. This CDR3 has 16 residues. Losses at the gene ends were 2 bases for V and 2 bases for J; bases not matched to a gene: 4. CDR1 SGHAT and CDR2 FQNNGV come from the germline V gene.

V and J are TRBV11-2 and TRBJ2-7; TRBD2 agrees at 12 bases. The source of this sequence is a woman aged 55-70 years with COVID-19, enrolled during active disease. Sequencing input: peripheral blood. The CDR3, as DNA: TGTGCCAGCAGCTTACTAGCGGGAGGGAGCACCTACGAGCAGTACTTC. Residues: CASSLLAGGSTYEQYF.